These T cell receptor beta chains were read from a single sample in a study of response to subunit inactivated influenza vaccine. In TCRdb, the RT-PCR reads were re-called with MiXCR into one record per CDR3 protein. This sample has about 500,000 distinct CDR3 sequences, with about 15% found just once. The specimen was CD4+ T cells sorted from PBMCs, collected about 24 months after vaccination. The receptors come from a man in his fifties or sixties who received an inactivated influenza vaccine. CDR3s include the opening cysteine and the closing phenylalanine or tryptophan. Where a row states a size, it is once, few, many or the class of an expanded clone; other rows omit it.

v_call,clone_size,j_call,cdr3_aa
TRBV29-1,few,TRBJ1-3,CSVGVGPSGNTIYF
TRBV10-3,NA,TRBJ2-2,CAISNRGQGRNTGELFF
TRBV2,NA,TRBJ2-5,CASSTARTSGKETQYF
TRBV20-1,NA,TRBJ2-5,CSATLARGEETQYF
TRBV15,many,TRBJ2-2,CATSRQLPNTGELFF
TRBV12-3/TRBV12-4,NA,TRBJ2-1,CASSLEGFNEQFF
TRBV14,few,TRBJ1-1,CASSQVGLTEAFF
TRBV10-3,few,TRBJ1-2,CAISGTGRYGYTF
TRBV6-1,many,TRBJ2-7,CASRQGETREQYF
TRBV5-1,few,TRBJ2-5,CASSRGLAEETQYF
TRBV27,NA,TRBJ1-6,CASSPTGFDNSPLHF
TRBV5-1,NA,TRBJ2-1,CASSLALRGDEQFF
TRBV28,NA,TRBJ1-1,CASRGLAGGRVNTEAFF
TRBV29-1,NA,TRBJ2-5,CSVVNRGRETQYF
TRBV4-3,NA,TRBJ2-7,CASSQETPRAGAYYEQYF
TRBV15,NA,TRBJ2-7,CATSRVRGSYEQYF
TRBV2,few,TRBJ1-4,CASSRQGQNEKLFF
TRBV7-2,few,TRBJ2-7,CASSFVGSSYEQYF
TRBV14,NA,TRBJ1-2,CASSTVPGGGGYTF
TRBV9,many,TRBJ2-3,CASSVEGAPTDTQYF
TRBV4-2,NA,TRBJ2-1,CASSQDRDTHEQFF
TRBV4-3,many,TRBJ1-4,CASSQAIGTGPNEKLFF
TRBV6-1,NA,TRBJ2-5,CASSEAGGNRETQYF
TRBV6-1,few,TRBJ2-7,CASSQREALEQYF
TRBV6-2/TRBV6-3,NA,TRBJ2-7,CASRGSWMADSQYF
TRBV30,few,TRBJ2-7,CAWTGILRSYEQYF
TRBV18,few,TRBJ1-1,CASSPKPVNTEAFF
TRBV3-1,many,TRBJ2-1,CASSQVGGEQFF
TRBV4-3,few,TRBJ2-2,CASSQDTARGYELFF
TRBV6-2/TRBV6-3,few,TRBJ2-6,CASSYEIIRGSYSGANVLTF
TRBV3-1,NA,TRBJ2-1,CASSQRGGRGNEQFF
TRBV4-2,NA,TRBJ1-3,CASSRDRGKGNTIYF
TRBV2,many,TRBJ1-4,CASRQGTGGNEKLFF
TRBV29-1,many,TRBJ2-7,CSVESVRGHEQYF
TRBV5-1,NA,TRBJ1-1,CASSFRPSTFDTEAFF
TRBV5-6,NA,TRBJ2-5,CASSGSGIKTQYF
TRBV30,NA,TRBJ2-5,CAWSVGILKETQYF
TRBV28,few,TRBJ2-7,CASSYQSYEQYF
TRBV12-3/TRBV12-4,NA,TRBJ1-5,CASSLTGGSNQPQHF
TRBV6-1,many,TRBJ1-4,CASTPDGYNEKLFF
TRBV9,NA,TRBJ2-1,CASSVVGRTGYNEQFF
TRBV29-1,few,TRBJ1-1,CSVMGQRPNTEAFF
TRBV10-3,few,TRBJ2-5,CAISEGPTGVGLQETQYF
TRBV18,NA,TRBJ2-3,CASSDQSTDTQYF
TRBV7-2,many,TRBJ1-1,CASSPQANTEAFF
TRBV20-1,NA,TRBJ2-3,CSATGTGYSDTQYF
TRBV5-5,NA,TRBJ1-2,CASSLEGTGEYGYTF
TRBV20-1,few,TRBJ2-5,CSARGDRTQETQYF
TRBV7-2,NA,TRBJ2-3,CASSRMLATTDTQYF
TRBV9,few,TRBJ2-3,CASSAGLGGTQYF
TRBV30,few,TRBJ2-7,CAWSQRAGHEQYF
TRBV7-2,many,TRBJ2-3,CASSFAGSTDTQYF
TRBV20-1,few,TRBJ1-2,CSAWGGWIGYTF